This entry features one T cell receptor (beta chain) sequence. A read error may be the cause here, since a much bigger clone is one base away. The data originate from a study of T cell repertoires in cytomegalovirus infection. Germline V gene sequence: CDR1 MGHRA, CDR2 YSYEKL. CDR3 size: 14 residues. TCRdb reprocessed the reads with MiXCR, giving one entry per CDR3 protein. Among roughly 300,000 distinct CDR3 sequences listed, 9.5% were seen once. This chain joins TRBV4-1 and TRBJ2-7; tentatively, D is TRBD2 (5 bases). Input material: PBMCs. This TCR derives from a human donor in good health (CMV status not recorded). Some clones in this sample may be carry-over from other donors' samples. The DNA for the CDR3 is TGCGCCAGCAGCTACGCCGGGATCGGCTACAAGCAGTACTTC. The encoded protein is CASSYAGIGYKQYF.